This T cell receptor beta chain is from a study of long-term antiretroviral therapy in people with HIV. Findings of the study overall: Therapy changes, viral resistance and ART adherence were not documented in the available data.

As for this clone: The antigen is undetermined.

Trimming pared 2 bases from V and 5 bases from J, leaving 14 bases between. Germline V lookup: CDR1 SGHRS, CDR2 YFSETQ. The CDR3 runs 14 residues. Researchers report immunoSEQ v3.0 was run at survey level. Sequenced by immunoSEQ multiplex PCR; TCRdb stores in-frame clones only, minus some. The repertoire holds fewer than 45,000 clones, with about four fifths as singletons. The chain couples TRBV5-1 to TRBJ2-7; TRBD2 is a possible D gene (7 bases). The origin of this receptor is a man aged 18 to 30 with HIV. Source: unsorted PBMCs, taken 0.3 years after starting antiretroviral therapy. CDR3 region: CASSFGGLKDEQYF. As DNA, the CDR3 is TGCGCCAGCAGCTTCGGGGGGCTTAAGGACGAGCAGTACTTC.